A single sample gave rise to the 10 T cell receptor beta chains below, sequenced in a study of blood T cell repertoires in COVID-19. Sequenced by immunoSEQ multiplex PCR; TCRdb stores in-frame clones only, minus some. The data contain 50,000 to 65,000 clones, about 83% of them singletons. The source material was peripheral blood. These receptors originate from a human donor in a cohort sampled during active COVID-19.

The gene calls are TRBV5-1 and TRBJ2-4; no definite D call. The germline V and J ends were trimmed by 0 bases and 11 bases, with 12 bases remaining between them. Germline-derived CDR1 and CDR2 are SGHRS and YFSETQ. This CDR3 is built from 13 residues. The CDR3, as DNA: TGCGCCAGCAGCTTGGACGGTGAGAATCTTCAGTACTTC. Protein product: CASSLDGENLQYF.

Note on this clone: One end of the junction does not line up with germline, which may come from a read error. The chain couples TRBV7-7 to TRBJ2-5; 12 nucleotides agree with TRBD2. This CDR3 comprises 16 residues. The germline CDR1 and CDR2 sequences are SSHAT and FNYEAQ (reference sequence). The CDR3 DNA reads as TGTGCTAGCAGCTTAACTAGCGGGAGGTTGGGGGAGACCCAGTACTTC. Protein product: CASSLTSGRLGETQYF.

This chain links TRBV5-1 with TRBJ2-5; 13 nucleotides agree with TRBD2. V dropped 4 bases and J dropped 1; count of bases not matched to a gene: 13. There are 19 residues in the CDR3. CDR1 is SGHRS, CDR2 YFSETQ, per germline. This CDR3 reads CASSNLNTGTSGIQETQYF. In nucleotides, the CDR3 is TGCGCCAGCAGCAACCTGAACACCGGGACTAGCGGGATCCAAGAGACCCAGTACTTC.

This clone was counted only a few times. V gene TRBV7-9 combines with J gene TRBJ1-5, with 8 bases fitting TRBD1. CDR3 length equals 13 residues. After removal of 3 bases from V and 7 bases from J, the junction contained 2 bases not matched to a gene. Looked up from germline, CDR1 is SEHNR and CDR2 is FQNEAQ (reference sequence). Here the CDR3 DNA reads TGTGCCAGCAGCTTTACAGGGGGGCAGCCCCAGCATTTT. As protein: CASSFTGGQPQHF.

This chain links TRBV18 with TRBJ2-1; D remains ambiguous. V lost 6 bases, J lost 0 bases, and 9 bases lay in between. This CDR3 is 14 amino acids long. Germline values: CDR1 KGHSH, CDR2 LQKENI. CDR3 nucleotides: TGTGCCAGCTCTGACACGAGCTCCTACAATGAGCAGTTCTTC. It encodes CASSDTSSYNEQFF.

The V and J genes are TRBV9 and TRBJ1-1, with D tentatively TRBD1 (6 bases). CDR3 size: 15 residues. Germline loops: CDR1 SGDLS, CDR2 YYNGEE. V was pared by 2 bases and J by 1 base, with 12 bases between. CDR3 in DNA: TGTGCCAGCAGCGTCGATGGGACACCGAACACTGAAGCTTTCTTT. It translates to CASSVDGTPNTEAFF.

The V gene is TRBV15, the J gene TRBJ1-1, with D unclear. Deletions cut 3 bases from V and 5 bases from J, with 10 bases between. Germline lookup yields CDR1 LNHNV and CDR2 YYDKDF (reference sequence). The CDR3 length is 13 residues. CDR3 residues: CATSSHFRTEAFF. CDR3 DNA sequence: TGTGCCACCAGCAGCCATTTCAGGACTGAAGCTTTCTTT. The full variable domain, rest sourced from reference TRBV15 and TRBJ1-1, is DAMVIQNPRYQVTQFGKPVTLSCSQTLNHNVMYWYQQKSSQAPKLLFHYYDKDFNNEADTPDNFQSRRPNTSFCFLDIRSPGLGDTAMYLCATSSHFRTEAFFGQGTRLTVV.

V usage is TRBV7-9 and J usage is TRBJ2-3; possible D gene TRBD2, 6 bases. The length of the CDR3 is 17 residues. Germline V gene lookup returns CDR1 SEHNR and CDR2 FQNEAQ (reference sequence). The ends were cut back, 1 base at V and 6 bases at J, with 20 bases in the middle. CDR3 region: CASSLGGTRTAGDTQYF. The CDR3 bases are TGTGCCAGCAGCTTAGGAGGGACTCGCACTGCAGGGGATACGCAGTATTTT.

CDR3 loop: CASSMGRGGAQDTQYF. The CDR3 nucleotides read TGTGCCAGTAGTATGGGCCGTGGAGGGGCGCAAGATACGCAGTATTTT. The chain employs TRBV19 and TRBJ2-3; perhaps TRBD2 as D (6 bases). The ends were cut back, 3 bases at V and 5 bases at J, with 18 bases in the middle. This CDR3 has 16 residues. Germline V gene sequence: CDR1 LNHDA, CDR2 SQIVND (reference sequence).

The chain joins TRBV2 to TRBJ1-5; 7 positions match TRBD1. Trimming at V came to 6 bases and at J to 1 base, leaving 0 bases not matched to a gene. Germline V lookup: CDR1 SNHLY, CDR2 FYNNEI. The CDR3 extends over 13 amino acids. The CDR3 region is CASRGQSNQPQHF. The CDR3 coding sequence is TGTGCCAGCAGGGGACAGAGCAATCAGCCCCAGCATTTT. Complete variable domain (other parts from reference TRBV2 and TRBJ1-5): EPEVTQTPSHQVTQMGQEVILRCVPISNHLYFYWYRQILGQKVEFLVSFYNNEISEKSEIFDDQFSVERPDGSNFTLKIRSTKLEDSAMYFCASRGQSNQPQHFGDGTRLSIL.